The subject of this entry is one T cell receptor beta chain. Germline V lookup: CDR1 SGHTA, CDR2 FQGNSA. Trimming took off 1 base at V and 4 bases at J, with 10 bases between the two ends. The CDR3 length is 14 residues. TCRdb reanalysed the reads using MiXCR and keeps one entry per CDR3 protein. The sample has around 300,000 distinct CDR3 sequences, about 25% seen once. These data originate in a study of T cell repertoires in cytomegalovirus infection. Study-wide background: It was the public TCR beta signatures that indicated both CMV infection and matching HLA type.

The sequence was obtained from a human donor in good health (CMV status not recorded). Some clones in this sample may be carry-over from other donors' samples. The rearrangement uses TRBV7-2 and TRBJ1-2; D not certain. The sample taken for sequencing was PBMCs. DNA of the CDR3: TGTGCCAGCAGCTTAGTTTCGGCCCTCTATGGCTACACCTTC. Its translation is CASSLVSALYGYTF.